A single T cell receptor beta chain is shown here with its context. In the authors' workflow: The assay estimated nucleated cells by amplifying reference gene primers. Sequencing used immunoSEQ multiplex PCR; TCRdb keeps in-frame clones, though not all of them. That table gives V, J and clone size, and the DNA gave D and trimming. The sample contains roughly 46,000 clones, about 84% of which appear only once. These data belong to a study of blood T cell repertoires in COVID-19. For the study at large: T cells, B-cell-depleted T cells, or PBMCs provided the cDNA or gDNA that served as material.

V gave up 4 bases and J gave up 10 bases; unmatched junction bases: 8. Germline loops: CDR1 SGHTA, CDR2 FQGTGA. The CDR3 contains 15 residues. The receptor was derived from a man between 60 and 70 years old with acute or convalescent COVID-19. The sample was peripheral blood. The chain is built from TRBV7-3 and TRBJ2-1; 12 nucleotides align to TRBD2. The CDR3 sequence is CASSYLAGGPKEQFF. CDR3 nucleotides: TGTGCCAGCAGCTATCTAGCGGGGGGGCCTAAGGAGCAGTTCTTC. Full variable domain (rest looked up from reference TRBV7-3 and TRBJ2-1): GAGVSQTPSNKVTEKGKYVELRCDPISGHTALYWYRQSLGQGPEFLIYFQGTGAADDSGLPNDRFFAVRPEGSVSTLKIQRTERGDSAVYLCASSYLAGGPKEQFFGPGTRLTVL.